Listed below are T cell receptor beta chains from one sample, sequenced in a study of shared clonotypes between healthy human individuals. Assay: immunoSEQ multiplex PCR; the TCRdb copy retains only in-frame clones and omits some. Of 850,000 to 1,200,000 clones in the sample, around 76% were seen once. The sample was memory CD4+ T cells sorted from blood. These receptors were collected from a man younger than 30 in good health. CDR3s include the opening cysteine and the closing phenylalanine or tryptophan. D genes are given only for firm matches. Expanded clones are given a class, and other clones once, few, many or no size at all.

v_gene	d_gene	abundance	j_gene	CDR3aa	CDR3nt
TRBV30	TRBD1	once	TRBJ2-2	CAWSRTGSGELFF	TGTGCCTGGAGCCGGACAGGCTCCGGGGAGCTGTTTTTT
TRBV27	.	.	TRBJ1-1	CASSFRGVNTEAFF	TGTGCCAGCAGTTTCAGGGGTGTGAACACTGAAGCTTTCTTT
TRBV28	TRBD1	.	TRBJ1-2	CASSVTGTGYGYTF	TGTGCCAGCAGTGTAACCGGGACAGGCTATGGCTACACCTTC
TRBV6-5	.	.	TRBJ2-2	CASKGLADTGELFF	TGTGCCAGCAAGGGGTTGGCGGACACCGGGGAGCTGTTTTTT
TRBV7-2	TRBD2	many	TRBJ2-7	CASSPHRDPIAGEQYF	TGTGCCAGCAGCCCCCACCGGGACCCCATAGCGGGCGAGCAGTACTTC
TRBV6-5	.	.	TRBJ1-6	CASSYRAPNSPLHF	TGTGCCAGCAGTTACCGGGCTCCTAATTCACCCCTCCACTTT
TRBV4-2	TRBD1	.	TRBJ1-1	CASSSQGAITEAFF	TGTGCCAGCAGCTCACAGGGGGCGATCACTGAAGCTTTCTTT
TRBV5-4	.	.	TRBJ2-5	CASSSVGRETQYF	TGTGCCAGCAGCTCGGTGGGCCGGGAGACCCAGTACTTC
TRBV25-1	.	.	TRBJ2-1	CASSGRNEQFF	TGTGCCAGCAGTGGCAGAAATGAGCAGTTCTTC
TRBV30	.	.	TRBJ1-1	CAWNRGTEAFF	TGTGCCTGGAACAGAGGCACTGAAGCTTTCTTT
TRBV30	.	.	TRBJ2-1	CACRSGAYNEQFF	TGTGCCTGCCGGAGTGGGGCATATAATGAGCAGTTCTTC
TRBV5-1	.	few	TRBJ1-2	CASKITTENYGYTF	TGCGCCAGCAAGATTACGACAGAAAACTATGGCTACACCTTC
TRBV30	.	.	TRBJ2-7	CAWTPRAIYEQYF	TGTGCCTGGACCCCTCGGGCCATTTACGAGCAGTACTTC
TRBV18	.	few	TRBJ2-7	CASSPGSYEQYF	TGTGCCAGCTCACCGGGCAGTTACGAGCAGTACTTC
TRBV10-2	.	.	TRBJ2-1	CASSGDVSYNEQFF	TGCGCCAGCTCGGGGGATGTCTCCTACAATGAGCAGTTCTTC
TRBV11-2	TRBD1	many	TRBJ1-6	CASSETGGISPLHF	TGTGCCAGCAGCGAGACAGGGGGAATTTCACCCCTCCACTTT
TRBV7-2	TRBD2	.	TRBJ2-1	CASSLVGGGSYNEQFF	TGTGCCAGCAGCTTAGTCGGCGGGGGCTCCTACAATGAGCAGTTCTTC
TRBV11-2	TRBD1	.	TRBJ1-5	CASSSTGHSNQPQHF	TGTGCCAGCAGCTCGACAGGGCATAGCAATCAGCCCCAGCATTTT
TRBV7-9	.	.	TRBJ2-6	CASSLDGSGANVLTF	TGTGCCAGCAGCTTAGACGGGTCCGGGGCCAACGTCCTGACTTTC
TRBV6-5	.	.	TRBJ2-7	CASSYRDEQYF	TGTGCCAGCAGTTATCGGGATGAGCAGTACTTC
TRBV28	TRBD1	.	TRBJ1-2	CASSLFNRGQVGYTF	TGTGCCAGCAGTTTATTCAACAGGGGGCAGGTTGGCTACACCTTC
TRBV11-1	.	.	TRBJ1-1	CASSVRAPEAFF	TGTGCCAGCAGCGTTCGGGCCCCTGAAGCTTTCTTT
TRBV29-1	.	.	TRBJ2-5	CSAGGSGHPQETQYF	TGCAGCGCTGGCGGATCGGGACACCCCCAAGAGACCCAGTACTTC
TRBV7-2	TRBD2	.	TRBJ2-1	CASSFSGGVYNEQFF	TGTGCCAGCAGCTTTTCCGGGGGGGTCTACAATGAGCAGTTCTTC
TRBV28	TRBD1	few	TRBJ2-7	CASSSYLLGTGGSYEQYF	TGTGCCAGCAGTTCATACCTGTTAGGGACAGGGGGTAGCTACGAGCAGTACTTC
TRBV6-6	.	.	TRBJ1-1	CASSSQVLGTEAFF	TGTGCCAGCAGTTCCCAGGTCTTGGGCACTGAAGCTTTCTTT
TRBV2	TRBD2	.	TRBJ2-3	CASSEDAASGSADTQYF	TGTGCCAGCAGTGAAGATGCGGCTAGCGGGAGTGCAGATACGCAGTATTTT